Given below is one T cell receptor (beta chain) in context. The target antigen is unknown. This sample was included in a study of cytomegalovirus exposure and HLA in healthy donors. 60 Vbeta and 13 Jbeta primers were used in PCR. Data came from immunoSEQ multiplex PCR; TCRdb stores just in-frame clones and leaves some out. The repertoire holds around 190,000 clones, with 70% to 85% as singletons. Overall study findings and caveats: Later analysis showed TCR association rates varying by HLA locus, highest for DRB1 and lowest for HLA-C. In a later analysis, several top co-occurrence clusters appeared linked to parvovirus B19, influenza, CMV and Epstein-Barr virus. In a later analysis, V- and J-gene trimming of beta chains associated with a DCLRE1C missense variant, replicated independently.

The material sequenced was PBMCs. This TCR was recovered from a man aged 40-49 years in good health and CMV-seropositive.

The CDR3 loop reads CASRRGHGQGYGQPQHF. In nucleotides, the CDR3 is TGTGCCAGTAGAAGGGGACACGGACAGGGGTACGGTCAGCCCCAGCATTTT. The chain employs TRBV19 and TRBJ1-5; 9 bases line up with TRBD1. The V segment lost 6 bases and the J segment 6 bases; nucleotides outside the gene matches: 15. Germline V gene sequence: CDR1 LNHDA, CDR2 SQIVND (reference sequence). The CDR3 is 17 residues long. Full variable domain (missing parts from reference TRBV19 and TRBJ1-5): DGGITQSPKYLFRKEGQNVTLSCEQNLNHDAMYWYRQDPGQGLRLIYYSQIVNDFQKGDIAEGYSVSREKKESFPLTVTSAQKNPTAFYLCASRRGHGQGYGQPQHFGDGTRLSIL.